The present entry profiles one TCR beta chain with its context. Its antigen remains unidentified. This sample was included in a study of T cells in Graves' hyperthyroidism and ophthalmopathy. About the study: The blood sample was taken at first diagnosis, before treatment began.

Study conclusions and caveats: Expanded thyroid clonotypes (above 0.001) were mostly also found in blood. With a median lead of approximately 6.4 months before onset, the model predicted ophthalmopathy. By a 13 V-J model, ophthalmopathy was set apart from stable hyperthyroidism.

Template material for amplifying TCR beta CDR3 regions consisted of RNA transcripts. During a first-round RT-PCR of the TCR CDR3, the HTBI primer set was used. A single record per CDR3 protein comes from TCRdb applying MiXCR to the multiplex PCR reads. Of around 370,000 distinct CDR3 sequences listed, about a fifth are singletons. Germline V gene sequence: CDR1 LGHDT, CDR2 YNNKEL (reference sequence). V was cut by 0 bases and J by 9 bases, with 12 bases left in between. This CDR3 has 13 residues. Material for sequencing was blood. The clonotype originates from a man aged 18 to 30 with Graves' ophthalmopathy. The chain recombines TRBV3-1 with TRBJ2-7; TRBD1 might be the D (5 bases). CDR3 sequence: CASSQDHRSWQYF. The CDR3 nucleotides are TGTGCCAGCAGCCAAGACCACAGGTCTTGGCAGTACTTC.